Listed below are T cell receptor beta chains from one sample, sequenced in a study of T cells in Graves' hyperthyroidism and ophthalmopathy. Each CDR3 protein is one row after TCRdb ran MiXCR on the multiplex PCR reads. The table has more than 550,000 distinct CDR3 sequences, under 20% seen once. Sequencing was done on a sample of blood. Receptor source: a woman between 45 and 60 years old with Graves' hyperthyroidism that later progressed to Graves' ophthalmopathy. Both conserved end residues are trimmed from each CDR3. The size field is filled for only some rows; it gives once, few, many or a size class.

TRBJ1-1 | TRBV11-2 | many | ASSNSMGLGEAF
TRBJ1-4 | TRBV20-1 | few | SARDQQRVHEKLF
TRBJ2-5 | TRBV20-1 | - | SAIRDGTQY
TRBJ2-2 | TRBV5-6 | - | ASSLVVGLLNTGELF
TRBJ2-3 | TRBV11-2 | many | ASSYTSGVTTDTQY
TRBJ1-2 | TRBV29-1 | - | SVEDPGGYGYT
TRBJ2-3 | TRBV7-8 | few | ASSLGLALTDTQY
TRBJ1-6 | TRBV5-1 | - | ASSLNEWSSYNSPLH
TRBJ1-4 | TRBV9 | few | ASSPSSGIDEKLF
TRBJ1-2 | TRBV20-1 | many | SATYRVFHGYT
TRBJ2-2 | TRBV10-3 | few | ASSDFGGELF
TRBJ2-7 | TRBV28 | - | ASRRISGGPYEQY
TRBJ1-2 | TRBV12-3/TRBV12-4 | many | ASTQTGRSGYT
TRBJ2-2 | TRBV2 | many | ASSGPSGGPANTGELF
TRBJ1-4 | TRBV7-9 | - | ASSSETVEKLF
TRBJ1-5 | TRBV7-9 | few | ASAREGALQPQH
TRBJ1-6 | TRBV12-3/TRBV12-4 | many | ASSFALLNSPLH
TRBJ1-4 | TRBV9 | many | ASQQGLSDEKLF
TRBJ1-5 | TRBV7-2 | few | ASSLLGGGSQPQH
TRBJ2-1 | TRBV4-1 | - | ASSQDHEQF